These 28 T cell receptor beta chains were sequenced from one sample in a study of control samples from healthy donors and cancer patients. Only in-frame clones appear in the TCRdb table, and some are missing; sequencing was by immunoSEQ multiplex PCR. Among around 96,000 clones, approximately 95% were seen once, and the ten largest hold approximately 8%. The sequencing input was blood. Every receptor here comes from a man between 18 and 35 years old in good health.

The chain is built from TRBV6-6 and TRBJ1-1; D call uncertain. The CDR3 totals 13 residues. V lost 2 bases and J lost 5, with 9 bases in between. Per the germline V gene, CDR1 is MNHNY and CDR2 is SVGAGI (reference sequence). CDR3 protein: CASSYIRETEAFF. DNA of the CDR3: TGTGCCAGCAGTTACATCCGGGAGACTGAAGCTTTCTTT.

V usage is TRBV7-9 and J usage is TRBJ2-7; unclear D gene. The CDR3 has 13 residues. Germline V gene sequence: CDR1 SEHNR, CDR2 FQNEAQ (reference sequence). V was cut by 0 bases and J by 1 base, with 4 bases left in between. CDR3 amino acids: CASSLAGSYEQYF. CDR3 nucleotides: TGTGCCAGCAGCTTAGCGGGGTCCTACGAGCAGTACTTC.

This clone was seen more than once but under ten times. The genes are TRBV2 and TRBJ1-3; D unresolved. Between the trimmed V and J ends, which lost 1 base and 4 bases, there was a span of 11 bases. The CDR3 runs 15 residues. The germline V gene has CDR1 SNHLY and CDR2 FYNNEI. The CDR3 nucleotides read TGTGCCAGCAGTGAAGTGGTGGGAACGGGAAACACCATATATTTT. Amino acid sequence: CASSEVVGTGNTIYF.

This chain connects TRBV7-6 to TRBJ2-3, with 11 positions matching TRBD2. Looked up from germline, CDR1 is SGHVS and CDR2 is FNYEAQ. Trimming removed 5 bases from V and 2 bases from J; junction bases left unmatched: 6. This CDR3 spans 16 amino acids. The CDR3 sequence: CASSQRTSGYTDTQYF. The CDR3 DNA is TGTGCCAGCAGCCAAAGGACTAGCGGGTACACAGATACGCAGTATTTT.

The chain couples TRBV30 to TRBJ2-3; D unclear. Trimming took off 0 bases at V and 0 bases at J, with 7 bases between the two ends. Germline lookup yields CDR1 GTSNPN and CDR2 SVGIG (reference sequence). The CDR3 spans 14 residues. The CDR3, as DNA: TGTGCCTGGAGTGTTGGAACTAGCACAGATACGCAGTATTTT. This sequence encodes CAWSVGTSTDTQYF.

On this clone: One junction end does not reproduce the germline sequence, and a read error may be involved. J is TRBJ2-1 and V is TRBV29-1; 13 nucleotides line up with TRBD2. CDR3 length equals 12 residues. Germline V gives CDR1 SQVTM, CDR2 ANQGSEA. Written as DNA, the CDR3 is TGCAGCGTTGGGACTAGCGGGAGCGTATGGCTCTTC. This gives the protein CSVGTSGSVWLF.

The chain joins TRBV19 to TRBJ1-1; 8 bases align to TRBD1. J lost 3 bases, V lost 10 bases, and 19 bases had no gene match. This CDR3 comprises 17 residues. Germline V gene sequence: CDR1 LNHDA, CDR2 SQIVND (reference sequence). The CDR3 loop reads CATVTPVGLTGDTEAFF. CDR3 in DNA: TGTGCCACTGTAACCCCTGTGGGCCTGACAGGGGACACTGAAGCTTTCTTT.

The J gene is TRBJ1-5, the V gene TRBV27; perhaps TRBD1 as D (6 bases). Germline V gives CDR1 MNHEY, CDR2 SMNVEV (reference sequence). With 10 bases removed from V and 3 bases from J, the gap between germline ends came to 25 bases. This CDR3 comprises 17 residues. The CDR3 DNA sequence: TGTGCCACCGCCGCCCGGGGGCGCCGCCCCACCAATCAGCCCCAGCATTTT. This translates into CATAARGRRPTNQPQHF.

This clone was seen only once. V and J are TRBV7-9 and TRBJ2-4, with 9 nucleotides matching TRBD1. This CDR3 is 17 amino acids long. J gave up 0 bases and V 5 bases, and 8 bases lay outside the gene matches. Germline CDR1 and CDR2: SEHNR and FQNEAQ (reference sequence). CDR3 nucleotide sequence: TGTGCCAGCAGCCCCGGACAGGGGATCTTAGCCAAAAACATTCAGTACTTC. It specifies CASSPGQGILAKNIQYF. Full variable domain (outside the CDR3, taken from reference TRBV7-9 and TRBJ2-4): DTGVSQNPRHKITKRGQNVTFRCDPISEHNRLYWYRQTLGQGPEFLTYFQNEAQLEKSRLLSDRFSAERPKGSFSTLEIQRTEQGDSAMYLCASSPGQGILAKNIQYFGAGTRLSVL.

The rearrangement joins TRBV5-6 to TRBJ2-2; TRBD1 matches 11 bases. V lost 0 bases and J lost 5; bases outside the gene matches: 3. CDR1 is SGHDT and CDR2 is YYEEEE in the germline V gene. The CDR3 is made up of 16 amino acids. The DNA for the CDR3 is TGTGCCAGCAGCTTGGCGGACAGGGGGCTGACCGGGGAGCTGTTTTTT. It is translated as CASSLADRGLTGELFF.

The V call is TRBV2, the J call TRBJ1-1; D possibly corresponds to TRBD1 (5 bases). The CDR3 runs 14 residues. Trimming left V 4 bases short and J 5 bases short, with 14 bases between. The germline V gene encodes CDR1 SNHLY and CDR2 FYNNEI. Written as DNA, the CDR3 is TGTGCCAGCAGTGTCTCTGGGGGAGGGACTGAAGCTTTCTTT. Amino acid sequence: CASSVSGGGTEAFF.

The chain carries TRBV6-4 and TRBJ2-3, with D possibly matching TRBD2 (6 bases). The V end was cut by 5 bases, the J end by 0 bases, with 6 bases between. The CDR3 has 13 amino acids. Germline V CDR1 and CDR2: MRHNA, SNTAGT. CDR3 residues: CASSSGSTDTQYF. CDR3 sequence (DNA): TGTGCCAGCAGTAGCGGGAGCACAGATACGCAGTATTTT.

This rearrangement joins TRBV6-5 to TRBJ1-2; tentative D call: TRBD1 (5 bases). V dropped 6 bases and J dropped 6 bases, with 14 bases sitting between them. The CDR3 extends over 13 amino acids. Germline CDR1 and CDR2: MNHEY and SVGAGI. The CDR3 loop is CASRYRQGDGYTF. The CDR3 DNA follows: TGTGCCAGCAGGTACCGGCAGGGTGATGGCTACACCTTC.

The genes are TRBV7-2 and TRBJ2-1; D is undetermined. CDR1 and CDR2 (germline): SGHTA, FQGNSA. The CDR3 totals 14 residues. The V and J ends lost 5 bases and 0 bases respectively, with 8 bases between them. This CDR3 reads CASSPSRSYNEQFF. CDR3 DNA: TGTGCCAGCAGCCCCTCGCGCTCCTACAATGAGCAGTTCTTC.

V usage is TRBV7-2 and J usage is TRBJ1-2, with 9 bases matching TRBD1. Germline loops: CDR1 SGHTA, CDR2 FQGNSA. With V trimmed by 5 bases and J by 2 bases, 6 bases remained unmatched. The length of the CDR3 is 15 residues. The DNA for the CDR3 is TGTGCCAGCAGCGAACCGGGACAGGGCAACTATGGCTACACCTTC. Translating it yields CASSEPGQGNYGYTF.

This clone showed up just once. This chain connects TRBV27 to TRBJ1-1; D remains unclear. The V and J ends lost 0 bases and 7 bases respectively, with 12 bases between them. The CDR3 has 14 amino acids. CDR1 MNHEY and CDR2 SMNVEV come from the germline V gene (reference sequence). CDR3 region: CASSLSPGVSEAFF. CDR3 nucleotides: TGTGCCAGCAGTTTATCCCCCGGGGTGAGTGAAGCTTTCTTT.

V and J are TRBV4-1 and TRBJ1-4; tentative D call: TRBD1 (5 bases). The CDR3 length is 15 residues. From germline, CDR1 is MGHRA and CDR2 YSYEKL. Trimming removed 11 bases at V and 2 bases at J, with 18 bases between. The CDR3 region has the DNA TGCGCCGTTAGAAGCCCAGGGACTACTAATGAAAAACTGTTTTTT. Translated: CAVRSPGTTNEKLFF.

This chain joins TRBV2 and TRBJ1-2; 7 bases align to TRBD1. With 5 bases clipped from V and 4 bases from J, the junction kept 7 bases outside the gene matches. This CDR3 is built from 14 residues. The germline V gene has CDR1 SNHLY and CDR2 FYNNEI. CDR3 bases: TGTGCCAGCAGTAACCATCGACAGGGCTATGGCTACACCTTC. Its protein is CASSNHRQGYGYTF.

The CDR3, as DNA: TGTGCCAGCAGTGAGGCTAGCGGGGTCAATGAGCAGTTCTTC. This translates into CASSEASGVNEQFF. The chain uses TRBV9 and TRBJ2-1; 9 bases agree with TRBD2. Germline V gene sequence: CDR1 SGDLS, CDR2 YYNGEE. This CDR3 is 14 amino acids long. J lost 6 bases, V lost 5 bases, and 6 bases had no gene match.

J is TRBJ2-1 and V is TRBV5-1; no firm D call. V dropped 4 bases and J dropped 1 base, with 9 bases sitting between them. The germline CDR1 and CDR2 sequences are SGHRS and YFSETQ. This CDR3 contains 14 residues. CDR3 loop: CASSRDKSYNEQFF. CDR3 sequence (DNA): TGCGCCAGCAGCCGAGACAAGTCCTACAATGAGCAGTTCTTC.

The J gene is TRBJ2-2, the V gene TRBV2; D ambiguous. CDR3 length: 12 residues. V lost 4 bases and J 5 bases, leaving 5 bases between the germline ends. Germline V CDR1 and CDR2: SNHLY, FYNNEI. The CDR3, as DNA: TGTGCCAGCAGTGGGAGTACCGGGGAGCTGTTTTTT. Protein sequence: CASSGSTGELFF.

The chain links TRBV5-1 to TRBJ1-1; 7 bases align to TRBD1. The CDR3 spans 14 residues. The trim removed 1 base at V and 1 base at J, leaving 1 base unmatched. Germline assignment: CDR1 SGHRS and CDR2 YFSETQ. DNA of the CDR3: TGCGCCAGCAGCTTGACAGGGGCGAACACTGAAGCTTTCTTT. Protein product: CASSLTGANTEAFF.

The chain is built from TRBV11-2 and TRBJ1-1, with D uncertain. The germline V and J ends were trimmed by 1 base and 7 bases, with 10 bases remaining between them. The CDR3 runs 13 residues. Germline CDR1 is SGHAT and CDR2 is FQNNGV. CDR3 in DNA: TGTGCCAGCAGCTTAGTAGTCGGCCTTGAAGCTTTCTTT. This sequence encodes CASSLVVGLEAFF.

V usage is TRBV5-6 and J usage is TRBJ2-3, with D unresolved. The CDR3 length is 14 residues. The germline V and J ends were trimmed by 1 base and 2 bases, with 8 bases remaining between them. CDR1 and CDR2 (germline): SGHDT, YYEEEE. CDR3 protein: CASSLQADTDTQYF. Here the CDR3 DNA reads TGTGCCAGCAGCTTGCAGGCGGACACAGATACGCAGTATTTT.

V and J are TRBV19 and TRBJ1-6, with a weak D call TRBD1 (6 bases). Germline V gene sequence: CDR1 LNHDA, CDR2 SQIVND (reference sequence). V shed 0 bases and J shed 9 bases, with 12 bases lying between them. This CDR3 has 15 amino acids. CDR3 nucleotide sequence: TGTGCCAGTAGTATAGAGCAGGGGATTAGTTCACCCCTCCACTTT. Translated: CASSIEQGISSPLHF. The variable domain in full, with the rest retrieved from reference TRBV19 and TRBJ1-6, is DGGITQSPKYLFRKEGQNVTLSCEQNLNHDAMYWYRQDPGQGLRLIYYSQIVNDFQKGDIAEGYSVSREKKESFPLTVTSAQKNPTAFYLCASSIEQGISSPLHFGNGTRLTVT.

This chain connects TRBV27 to TRBJ2-2; 10 bases are shared with TRBD1. Germline V CDR1 and CDR2: MNHEY, SMNVEV (reference sequence). The CDR3 is 18 residues long. V lost 8 bases, J lost 0 bases, and 12 bases stayed unmatched. In nucleotides, the CDR3 is TGTGCCAGCGGACAGGGGGTAATGACCGGCGCGAACACCGGGGAGCTGTTTTTT. It codes for CASGQGVMTGANTGELFF.

The rearrangement links TRBV30 to TRBJ1-3; no clear D. The CDR3 loop spans 15 amino acids. The V gene's germline CDR1 is GTSNPN and CDR2 SVGIG (reference sequence). Between the trimmed V and J ends, which lost 0 bases and 3 bases, there was a span of 12 bases. CDR3 loop: CAWSVGGFGGNTIYF. CDR3 nucleotide sequence: TGTGCCTGGAGTGTAGGAGGGTTCGGTGGAAACACCATATATTTT.

The genes are TRBV4-1 and TRBJ2-1; D is perhaps TRBD1 or TRBD2 (6 bases each). The germline V and J ends were trimmed by 3 bases and 2 bases, with 20 bases remaining between them. CDR3 length: 18 amino acids. The V gene's germline CDR1 is MGHRA and CDR2 YSYEKL. CDR3 residues: CASSHSFGGGPPYNEQFF. In nucleotides, the CDR3 is TGCGCCAGCAGCCACTCTTTCGGGGGCGGGCCACCCTACAATGAGCAGTTCTTC.